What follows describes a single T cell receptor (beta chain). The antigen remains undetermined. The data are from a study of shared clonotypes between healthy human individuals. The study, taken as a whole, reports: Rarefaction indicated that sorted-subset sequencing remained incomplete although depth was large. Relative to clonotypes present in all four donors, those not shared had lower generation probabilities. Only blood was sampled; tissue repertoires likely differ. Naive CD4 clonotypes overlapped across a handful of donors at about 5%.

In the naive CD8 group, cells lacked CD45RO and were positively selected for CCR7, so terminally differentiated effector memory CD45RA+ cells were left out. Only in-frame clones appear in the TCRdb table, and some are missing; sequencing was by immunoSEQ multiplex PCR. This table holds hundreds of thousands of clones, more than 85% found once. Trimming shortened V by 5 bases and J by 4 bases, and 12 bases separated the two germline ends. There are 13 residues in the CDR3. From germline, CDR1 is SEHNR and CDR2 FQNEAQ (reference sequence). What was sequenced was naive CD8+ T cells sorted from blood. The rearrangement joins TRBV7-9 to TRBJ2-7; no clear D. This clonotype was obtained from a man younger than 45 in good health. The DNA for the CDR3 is TGTGCCAGCAGCCCCCAGGACCGGTACGAGCAGTACTTC. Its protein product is CASSPQDRYEQYF.